This TCR beta chain was sequenced for a study of Graves' ophthalmopathy and Graves' hyperthyroidism. The CDR3 contains 14 residues. The V and J ends lost 6 bases and 9 bases, in that order; junction bases with no gene match: 14. Germline assignment: CDR1 MNHGY and CDR2 SAAAGT. This clonotype was seen ten or more times. RNA transcripts provided the template for amplifying TCR beta CDR3 regions. Second-round multiplex PCR came after first-round RT-PCR with HTBI primers. TCRdb reprocessed the multiplex PCR reads with MiXCR, giving one entry per CDR3 protein. The sample yields some 350,000 distinct CDR3 sequences, approximately 18% seen once. PBMCs were isolated from an approximately 10 ml sample of fresh peripheral blood.

This clonotype was sampled from an adult woman with stable Graves' hyperthyroidism. Sequenced material: peripheral blood. The V and J genes are TRBV6-8 and TRBJ2-7, with 7 bases that match TRBD1. The CDR3 DNA reads TGTGCCAGCAGGAAAAACAGGGGACCTAAGGGGCAGTACTTC. Protein sequence: CASRKNRGPKGQYF.